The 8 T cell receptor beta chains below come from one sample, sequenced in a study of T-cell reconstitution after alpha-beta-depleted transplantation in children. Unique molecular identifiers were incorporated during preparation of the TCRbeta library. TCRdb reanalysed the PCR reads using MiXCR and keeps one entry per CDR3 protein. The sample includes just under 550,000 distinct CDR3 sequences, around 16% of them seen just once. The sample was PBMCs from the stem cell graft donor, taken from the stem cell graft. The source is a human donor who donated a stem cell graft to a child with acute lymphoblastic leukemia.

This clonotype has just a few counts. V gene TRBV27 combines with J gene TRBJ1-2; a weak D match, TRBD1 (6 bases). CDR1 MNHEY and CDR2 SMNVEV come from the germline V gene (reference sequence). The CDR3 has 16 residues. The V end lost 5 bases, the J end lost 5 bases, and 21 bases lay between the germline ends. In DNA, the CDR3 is TGTGCCAGCAGTGATCTTTTTGTGGGGGGCGCGTATGGCTACACCTTC. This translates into CASSDLFVGGAYGYTF.

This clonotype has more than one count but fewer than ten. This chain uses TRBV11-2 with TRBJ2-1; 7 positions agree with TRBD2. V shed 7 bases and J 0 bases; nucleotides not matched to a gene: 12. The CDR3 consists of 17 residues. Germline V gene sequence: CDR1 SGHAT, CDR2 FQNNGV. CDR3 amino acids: CASTIRAGLSSYNEQFF. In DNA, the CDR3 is TGTGCCAGCACCATTAGAGCGGGATTGAGCTCCTACAATGAGCAGTTCTTC.

CDR3 amino acids: CATSRGIQGSNQPQHF. Here the CDR3 DNA reads TGTGCCACCAGCAGAGGAATTCAGGGCAGCAATCAGCCCCAGCATTTT. V and J are TRBV15 and TRBJ1-5; tentatively, D is TRBD1 (5 bases). The V end was cut by 1 base, the J end by 1 base, with 11 bases between. Per the germline V gene, CDR1 is LNHNV and CDR2 is YYDKDF (reference sequence). The CDR3 extends over 16 amino acids.

The CDR3 region has the DNA TGTGCCAGCAGTTTATTGTGGGACAAGGGCAATCAGCCCCAGCATTTT. Protein sequence: CASSLLWDKGNQPQHF. The gene calls are TRBV27 and TRBJ1-5; weak D call: TRBD1 (6 bases). The V and J ends lost 1 base and 2 bases respectively, with 12 bases between them. Per germline, CDR1 MNHEY and CDR2 SMNVEV (reference sequence). The CDR3 is 16 amino acids.

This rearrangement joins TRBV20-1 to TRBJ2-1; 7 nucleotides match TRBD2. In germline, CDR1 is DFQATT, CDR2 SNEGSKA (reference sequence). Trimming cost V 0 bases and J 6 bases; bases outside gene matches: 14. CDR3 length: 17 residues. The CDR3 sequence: CSARDLGGSGRGNEQFF. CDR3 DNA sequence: TGCAGTGCTAGAGATCTTGGGGGTAGTGGGAGGGGCAATGAGCAGTTCTTC.

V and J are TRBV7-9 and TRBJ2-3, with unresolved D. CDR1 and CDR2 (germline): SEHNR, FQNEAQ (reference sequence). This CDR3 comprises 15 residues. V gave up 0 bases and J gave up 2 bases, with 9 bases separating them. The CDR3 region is CASSLASVPTDTQYF. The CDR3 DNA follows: TGTGCCAGCAGCTTAGCTTCCGTACCCACAGATACGCAGTATTTT.

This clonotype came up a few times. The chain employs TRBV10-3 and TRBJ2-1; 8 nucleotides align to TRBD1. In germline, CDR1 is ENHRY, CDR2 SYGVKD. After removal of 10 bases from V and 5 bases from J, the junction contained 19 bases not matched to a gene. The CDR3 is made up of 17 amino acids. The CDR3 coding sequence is TGTGCCACACAAACCGGGACAGGAGAGTTAGTCCACAATGAGCAGTTCTTC. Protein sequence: CATQTGTGELVHNEQFF.

CDR3 sequence (DNA): TGTGCCAGCAGTGGCTGGGCCAAAAACATTCAGTACTTC. Its translation: CASSGWAKNIQYF. V gene TRBV6-1 combines with J gene TRBJ2-4, with D uncertain. Per the germline V gene, CDR1 is MNHNS and CDR2 is SASEGT. Trimming removed 4 bases at V and 1 base at J, with 5 bases between. The CDR3 has 13 amino acids.